The 10 T cell receptor beta chains given below trace back to one sample, sequenced in a study of blood T cell repertoires in COVID-19. Clones were sequenced by immunoSEQ multiplex PCR, and TCRdb holds only the in-frame ones, with some missing. Seen here are some 390,000 clones, roughly 90% observed once, and the top ten hold 1.7%. What was sequenced was PBMCs or T cells enriched from blood (not recorded which). The receptors originated from a woman between 25 and 40 years old who had recovered from COVID-19.

The V call is TRBV6-4, the J call TRBJ2-1; TRBD2 aligns across 8 bases. Looked up from germline, CDR1 is MRHNA and CDR2 is SNTAGT. This CDR3 is built from 15 residues. J gave up 6 bases and V 2 bases, and 6 bases lay outside the gene matches. In DNA, the CDR3 is TGTGCCAGCAGTGACAAGGCGGGAGGTTCCAATGAGCAGTTCTTC. The encoded protein is CASSDKAGGSNEQFF.

This clone was seen more than once but under ten times. The chain joins TRBV2 to TRBJ2-7; TRBD1 matches at 9 bases. Germline V gene data show CDR1 as SNHLY and CDR2 as FYNNEI. The CDR3 is made up of 13 amino acids. V gave up 5 bases and J gave up 3 bases; unmatched junction bases: 2. The CDR3 DNA sequence: TGTGCCAGCAGTAGGACAGGGGACTACGAGCAGTACTTC. This codes for CASSRTGDYEQYF.

V and J are TRBV4-1 and TRBJ1-3, with unresolved D. CDR3 length: 16 residues. V shed 1 base and J shed 4 bases, with 14 bases lying between them. Germline CDR1 reads MGHRA; CDR2 reads YSYEKL. The CDR3 DNA reads as TGCGCCAGCAGCCAAGTTGTAGCGGGCAGAGGAAACACCATATATTTT. Translation: CASSQVVAGRGNTIYF.

The chain joins TRBV6-5 to TRBJ1-4, with unresolved D. Germline V gene data show CDR1 as MNHEY and CDR2 as SVGAGI. Trimming shortened V by 9 bases and J by 5 bases, and 19 bases separated the two germline ends. The CDR3 has 15 residues. CDR3 amino acids: CASSQRLAGNEKLFF. The CDR3, as DNA: TGTGCCAGTTCCCAAAGGTTGGCGGGGAATGAAAAACTGTTTTTT.

The chain links TRBV2 to TRBJ2-7; tentative D call: TRBD1 (6 bases). The CDR3 loop spans 13 amino acids. V lost 4 bases and J 1 base, leaving 8 bases between the germline ends. Germline V gene lookup returns CDR1 SNHLY and CDR2 FYNNEI. The CDR3 DNA is TGTGCCAGCAGTGGGACAGCTTCCTACGAGCAGTACTTC. Residues: CASSGTASYEQYF.

The gene calls are TRBV11-2 and TRBJ1-6; no clear D. The CDR3 totals 13 residues. Trimming removed 5 bases from V and 12 bases from J, with 14 bases in between. Germline V lookup: CDR1 SGHAT, CDR2 FQNNGV. For the CDR3, the DNA is TGTGCCAGCAGCCAGAGGCCTCGGGAACCCCTCCACTTT. It encodes CASSQRPREPLHF.

V and J are TRBV28 and TRBJ1-2, with D maybe TRBD1 (5 bases). The ends were cut back, 7 bases at V and 8 bases at J, with 20 bases in the middle. The CDR3 is 14 residues long. Germline V gene lookup returns CDR1 MDHEN and CDR2 SYDVKM. In DNA form, the CDR3 reads TGTGCCAGCACCGGTGGGACTCAATGGGCGGGCTACACCTTC. It translates to CASTGGTQWAGYTF.

The rearrangement uses TRBV30 and TRBJ2-7; possibly TRBD1 for D (6 bases). This CDR3 has 14 amino acids. The germline V gene has CDR1 GTSNPN and CDR2 SVGIG (reference sequence). Trimming left V 3 bases short and J 7 bases short, with 19 bases between. The CDR3 protein is CAWSIERTVGEQYF. Written as DNA, the CDR3 is TGTGCCTGGAGCATAGAGCGGACAGTTGGGGAGCAGTACTTC.

The V gene is TRBV9, the J gene TRBJ2-1; TRBD2 agrees at 7 bases. Germline V gene lookup returns CDR1 SGDLS and CDR2 YYNGEE. The junction had 2 bases not matched to a gene; V was cut back by 0 bases and J by 5 bases. The CDR3 has 14 amino acids. The CDR3 nucleotides are TGTGCCAGCAGCGTAGATCGGGGGGACAATGAGCAGTTCTTC. Its translation: CASSVDRGDNEQFF.

V is TRBV28 and J is TRBJ2-6, with TRBD2 as a possible D gene (5 bases). Germline CDR1 MDHEN, CDR2 SYDVKM. The CDR3 loop spans 15 amino acids. Trimming pared 8 bases from V and 0 bases from J, leaving 11 bases between. CDR3 sequence: CASGWGDSGANVLTF. The CDR3 coding sequence is TGTGCCAGCGGTTGGGGAGACTCTGGGGCCAACGTCCTGACTTTC.